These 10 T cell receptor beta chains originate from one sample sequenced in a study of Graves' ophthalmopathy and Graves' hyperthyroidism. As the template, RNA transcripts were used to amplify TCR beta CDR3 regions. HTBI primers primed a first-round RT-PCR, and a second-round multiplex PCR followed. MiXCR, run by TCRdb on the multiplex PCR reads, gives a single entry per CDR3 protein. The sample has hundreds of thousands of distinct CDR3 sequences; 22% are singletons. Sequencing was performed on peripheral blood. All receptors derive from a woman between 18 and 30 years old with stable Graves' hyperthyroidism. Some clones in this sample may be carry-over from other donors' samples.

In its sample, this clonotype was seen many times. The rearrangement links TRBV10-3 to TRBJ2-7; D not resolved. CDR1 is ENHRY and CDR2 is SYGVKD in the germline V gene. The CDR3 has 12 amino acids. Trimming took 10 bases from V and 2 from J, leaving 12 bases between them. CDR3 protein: CAKNHPTYEQYF. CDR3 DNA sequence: TGTGCCAAGAATCATCCCACCTACGAGCAGTACTTC.

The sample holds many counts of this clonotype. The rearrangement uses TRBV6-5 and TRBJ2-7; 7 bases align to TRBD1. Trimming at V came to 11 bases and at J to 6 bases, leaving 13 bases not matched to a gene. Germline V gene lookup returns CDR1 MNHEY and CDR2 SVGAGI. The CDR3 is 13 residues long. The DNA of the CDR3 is TGTGCCGCAACCTCCGGGACAGCCCTCGAGCAGTACTTC. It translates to CAATSGTALEQYF.

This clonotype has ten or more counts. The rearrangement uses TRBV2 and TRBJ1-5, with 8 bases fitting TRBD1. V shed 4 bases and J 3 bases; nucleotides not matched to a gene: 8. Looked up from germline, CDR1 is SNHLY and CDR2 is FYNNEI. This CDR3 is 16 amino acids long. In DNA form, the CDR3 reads TGTGCCAGCAGTGTACCCGAGACAGGGGTCAATCAGCCCCAGCATTTT. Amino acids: CASSVPETGVNQPQHF.

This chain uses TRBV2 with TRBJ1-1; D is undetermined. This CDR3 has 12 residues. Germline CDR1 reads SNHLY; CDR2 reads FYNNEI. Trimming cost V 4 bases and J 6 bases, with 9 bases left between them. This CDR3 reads CASSGFNAEAFF. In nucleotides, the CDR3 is TGTGCCAGCAGTGGGTTTAACGCTGAAGCTTTCTTT.

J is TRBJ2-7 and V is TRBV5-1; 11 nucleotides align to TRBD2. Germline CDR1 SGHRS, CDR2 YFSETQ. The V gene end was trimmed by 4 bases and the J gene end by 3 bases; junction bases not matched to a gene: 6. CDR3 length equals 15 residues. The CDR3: CASSLTSGRIYEQYF. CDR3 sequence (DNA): TGCGCCAGCAGCCTTACTAGCGGGAGAATCTACGAGCAGTACTTC.

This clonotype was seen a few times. CDR3 region: CSASIQISEQYF. The CDR3 DNA reads TGCAGTGCTAGTATCCAGATAAGCGAGCAGTACTTC. The J gene is TRBJ2-7, the V gene TRBV20-1; D is unclear. This CDR3 has 12 residues. Germline values: CDR1 DFQATT, CDR2 SNEGSKA (reference sequence). Trimming took 3 bases from V and 6 from J, leaving 12 bases between them.

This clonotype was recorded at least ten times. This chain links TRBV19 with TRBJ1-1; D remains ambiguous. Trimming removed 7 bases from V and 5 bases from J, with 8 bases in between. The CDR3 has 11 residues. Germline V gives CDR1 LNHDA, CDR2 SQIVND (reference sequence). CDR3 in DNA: TGTGCCAGTAAGGTCGGTACTGAAGCTTTCTTT. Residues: CASKVGTEAFF.

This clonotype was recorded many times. For the CDR3, the DNA is TGTGCCAGCAGTTTCGCGGGGAACACTGAAGCTTTCTTT. Translating it yields CASSFAGNTEAFF. J is TRBJ1-1 and V is TRBV12-3 or TRBV12-4; no clear D gene. This CDR3 contains 13 residues. Trimming removed 3 bases at V and 1 base at J, with 6 bases between.

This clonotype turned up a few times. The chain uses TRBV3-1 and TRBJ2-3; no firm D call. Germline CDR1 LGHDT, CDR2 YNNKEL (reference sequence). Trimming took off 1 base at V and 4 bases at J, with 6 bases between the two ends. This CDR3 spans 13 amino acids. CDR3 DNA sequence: TGTGCCAGCAGCCAAGCGGGTCCAGATACGCAGTATTTT. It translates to CASSQAGPDTQYF.

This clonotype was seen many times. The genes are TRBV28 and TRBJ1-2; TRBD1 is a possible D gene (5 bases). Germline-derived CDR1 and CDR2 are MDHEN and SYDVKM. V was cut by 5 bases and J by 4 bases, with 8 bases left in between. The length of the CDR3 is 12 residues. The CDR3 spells CASSPGVYGYTF. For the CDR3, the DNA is TGTGCCAGCAGTCCGGGGGTCTATGGCTACACCTTC.